The 9 T cell receptor beta chains below come from one sample, sequenced in a study of read filtering for tumor transcriptome and immune sequencing. The library was built from about 400 ng RNA with molecular barcoded adaptors for alpha/delta and beta/gamma chains. From the reads, TCRdb called clonotypes with MiXCR, one entry per CDR3 protein. The table has fewer than 30,000 distinct CDR3 sequences, approximately 15% seen once. Sequenced material: a population of CD138-negative cells sorted from bone marrow. These TCRs come from a donor at least 40 years old with multiple myeloma.

This clonotype counts as medium-sized. The chain recombines TRBV20-1 with TRBJ2-1; D is ambiguous. This CDR3 contains 15 residues. Germline lookup yields CDR1 DFQATT and CDR2 SNEGSKA (reference sequence). V was pared by 5 bases and J by 1 base, with 15 bases between. The CDR3 here is CSADRTVGSYNEQFF. Written as DNA, the CDR3 is TGCAGTGCTGACCGGACCGTAGGATCCTACAATGAGCAGTTCTTC.

The sample holds many counts of this clonotype. J is TRBJ2-1 and V is TRBV2; 9 bases fit TRBD2. This CDR3 spans 14 amino acids. Losses at the gene ends were 7 bases for V and 4 bases for J; bases not matched to a gene: 5. The germline gives CDR1 SNHLY, CDR2 FYNNEI. DNA for the CDR3: TGTGCCAGCATCGCTAGCGGGATTTACAATGAGCAGTTCTTC. Its translation: CASIASGIYNEQFF.

This clonotype has at least ten counts. The chain couples TRBV7-3 to TRBJ2-2, with 10 bases identical to TRBD1. The V and J ends lost 2 bases and 7 bases, in that order; junction bases with no gene match: 4. CDR1 is SGHTA, CDR2 FQGTGA, per germline. The CDR3 is 15 residues long. As DNA, the CDR3 is TGTGCCAGCAGCTTAGGACAGGGGGGAATCGGGGAGCTGTTTTTT. This codes for CASSLGQGGIGELFF.

This clonotype has ten or more counts. The chain employs TRBV5-1 and TRBJ2-1, with D perhaps TRBD2 (6 bases). This CDR3 spans 12 amino acids. CDR1 and CDR2 from the germline V gene are SGHRS and YFSETQ. V was cut by 4 bases and J by 11 bases, with 13 bases left in between. The DNA of the CDR3 is TGCGCCAGCAGCCTAGATAGCGGTCAGCAGTTCTTC. The encoded protein is CASSLDSGQQFF.

This clonotype was counted at least ten times. The chain is built from TRBV12-3 or TRBV12-4 and TRBJ2-1; 12 positions agree with TRBD2. This CDR3 is 17 amino acids long. Trimming removed 5 bases from V and 2 bases from J; junction bases left unmatched: 7. The CDR3, as DNA: TGTGCCAGCAGTCCGCTAGCGGGAGGGCATACCTACAATGAGCAGTTCTTC. As protein: CASSPLAGGHTYNEQFF.

In regard to this clonotype: Just one base apart from a much larger clone, this may be a read error. The V and J genes are TRBV6-5 and TRBJ2-1; no clear D. Germline V CDR1 and CDR2: MNHEY, SVGAGI. This CDR3 region has 17 residues. DNA for the CDR3: TGTGCCAGCAGTTACTCTACCGGCTGGAGCTCCTACAATGAGCAGCTCTTC. The encoded protein is CASSYSTGWSSYNEQLF.

In the case of this clonotype: A much more abundant neighbour one base away suggests this may be a read error. The V call is TRBV6-5, the J call TRBJ2-7; 8 bases are a match to TRBD2. The CDR3 loop spans 14 amino acids. In germline, CDR1 is MNHEY, CDR2 SVGAGI. After removal of 4 bases from V and 2 bases from J, the junction contained 4 bases not matched to a gene. CDR3 protein: CASSCTSGAYEQYF. DNA for the CDR3: TGTGCCAGCAGTTGCACTAGCGGTGCCTACGAGCAGTACTTC.

This clonotype occurred many times. The CDR3 DNA is TGTGCCAGCAGCTTAGGGGCGGGTAGGAGGGCTTTCTTT. Translation gives CASSLGAGRRAFF. The genes are TRBV7-9 and TRBJ1-1; D gene unclear. This CDR3 has 13 amino acids. The germline gives CDR1 SEHNR, CDR2 FQNEAQ (reference sequence). Trimming shortened V by 1 base and J by 11 bases, and 14 bases separated the two germline ends.

This clonotype was seen many times. This chain joins TRBV2 and TRBJ2-3; 10 bases line up with TRBD1. CDR1 and CDR2 from the germline V gene are SNHLY and FYNNEI. This CDR3 has 16 amino acids. V was pared by 5 bases and J by 2 bases, with 7 bases of the junction left unmatched. The CDR3 spells CASSRQGATVTDTQYF. The CDR3 DNA reads TGTGCCAGCAGTAGACAGGGGGCAACCGTCACAGATACGCAGTATTTT. The variable domain in full, with the rest retrieved from reference TRBV2 and TRBJ2-3, is EPEVTQTPSHQVTQMGQEVILRCVPISNHLYFYWYRQILGQKVEFLVSFYNNEISEKSEIFDDQFSVERPDGSNFTLKIRSTKLEDSAMYFCASSRQGATVTDTQYFGPGTRLTVL.